The 25 T cell receptor beta chains below were found in one sample sequenced in a study of cytotoxic CD8 clonotypes in ibrutinib-treated CLL. The protocol was immunoSEQ multiplex PCR, while the TCRdb copy is restricted to in-frame clones and leaves out a portion. The sample holds around 70,000 clones, approximately 80% seen once. The source material was PBMCs, sampled at disease progression, from a patient treated with ibrutinib. The receptor source for this set is a human donor with chronic lymphocytic leukemia.

V is TRBV4-1 and J is TRBJ2-7; D not resolved. Deletions cut 0 bases from V and 2 bases from J, with 14 bases between. Germline lookup yields CDR1 MGHRA and CDR2 YSYEKL. The CDR3 covers 16 residues. The CDR3 sequence: CASSQDEHPGAYEQYF. CDR3 sequence (DNA): TGCGCCAGCAGCCAAGATGAACACCCAGGAGCCTACGAGCAGTACTTC.

This clone is a singleton in its sample. The chain uses TRBV27 and TRBJ2-7; 8 bases align to TRBD1. The CDR3 spans 14 residues. V lost 5 bases and J lost 7; bases outside the gene matches: 10. CDR1 and CDR2 (germline): MNHEY, SMNVEV (reference sequence). The CDR3 DNA is TGTGCCAGCAGTCCCAGGGGGCGCTGGGAGGAGCAGTACTTC. Translated: CASSPRGRWEEQYF.

This chain connects TRBV5-4 to TRBJ1-3, with D possibly matching TRBD1 (5 bases). V dropped 7 bases and J dropped 3 bases, with 14 bases sitting between them. The CDR3 extends over 14 amino acids. Germline CDR1 is SGHNT and CDR2 is YYREEE (reference sequence). The CDR3 loop reads CASYHRQGGNTIYF. CDR3 bases: TGTGCCAGCTACCACAGGCAGGGTGGAAACACCATATATTTT.

This chain connects TRBV7-9 to TRBJ1-4; D not certain. The germline V and J ends were trimmed by 4 bases and 2 bases, with 11 bases remaining between them. Germline V gives CDR1 SEHNR, CDR2 FQNEAQ (reference sequence). CDR3 size: 15 residues. The CDR3 loop is CASSSPVRTNEKLFF. Written as DNA, the CDR3 is TGTGCCAGCAGCTCTCCCGTTCGGACTAATGAAAAACTGTTTTTT.

The J gene is TRBJ2-7, the V gene TRBV11-2, with 9 bases that match TRBD1. The CDR3 spans 13 residues. V dropped 6 bases and J dropped 3; count of bases not matched to a gene: 3. Germline V lookup: CDR1 SGHAT, CDR2 FQNNGV. The CDR3 is CASRRTGVYEQYF. The DNA for the CDR3 is TGTGCCAGCAGGCGGACAGGGGTCTACGAGCAGTACTTC.

This rearrangement joins TRBV2 to TRBJ1-1; D is unresolved. The ends were cut back, 4 bases at V and 1 base at J, with 13 bases in the middle. The CDR3 covers 15 residues. Germline V gene data show CDR1 as SNHLY and CDR2 as FYNNEI. DNA of the CDR3: TGTGCCAGCAGTGGGGTCAGGCTTTGGAACACTGAAGCTTTCTTT. Amino acids: CASSGVRLWNTEAFF.

The rearrangement joins TRBV28 to TRBJ1-2; weak D call: TRBD1 (6 bases). Germline lookup yields CDR1 MDHEN and CDR2 SYDVKM. This CDR3 comprises 13 residues. Trimming took off 4 bases at V and 3 bases at J, with 9 bases between the two ends. CDR3 in amino acids: CASSSSGDYGYTF. The CDR3 region has the DNA TGTGCCAGCAGTTCCTCAGGGGACTATGGCTACACCTTC.

V gene TRBV6-1 combines with J gene TRBJ1-5, with D unclear. CDR1 and CDR2 (germline): MNHNS, SASEGT. Trimming took off 3 bases at V and 6 bases at J, with 12 bases between the two ends. This CDR3 has 14 amino acids. The CDR3 DNA follows: TGTGCCAGCAGTGATGGCGGGTATCGTCAGCCCCAGCATTTT. It specifies CASSDGGYRQPQHF.

The rearrangement uses TRBV19 and TRBJ2-7; a weak D match, TRBD2 (5 bases). V was clipped by 6 bases and J by 10 bases, with 19 bases between them. This CDR3 is built from 13 residues. The germline gives CDR1 LNHDA, CDR2 SQIVND (reference sequence). CDR3 in amino acids: CASRDGGTLRQYF. CDR3 coding DNA: TGTGCCAGTAGGGACGGAGGAACTCTGAGACAGTACTTC. Variable domain in full (rest from reference TRBV19 and TRBJ2-7): DGGITQSPKYLFRKEGQNVTLSCEQNLNHDAMYWYRQDPGQGLRLIYYSQIVNDFQKGDIAEGYSVSREKKESFPLTVTSAQKNPTAFYLCASRDGGTLRQYFGPGTRLTVT.

The gene calls are TRBV18 and TRBJ2-7; TRBD2 aligns across 14 bases. The CDR3 covers 16 residues. V was pared by 2 bases and J by 3 bases, with 3 bases of the junction left unmatched. CDR1 is KGHSH, CDR2 LQKENI, per germline. The CDR3 sequence is CASSPGTSGSNYEQYF. CDR3 DNA sequence: TGTGCCAGCTCACCAGGGACTAGCGGGAGTAACTACGAGCAGTACTTC.

The chain uses TRBV6-5 and TRBJ2-7, with D possibly TRBD2 on 6 matching bases. Looked up from germline, CDR1 is MNHEY and CDR2 is SVGAGI. The germline V and J ends were trimmed by 0 bases and 3 bases, with 12 bases remaining between them. CDR3 length equals 15 residues. The CDR3 sequence: CASSYSSSAFYEQYF. The CDR3 DNA is TGTGCCAGCAGTTACTCGTCTAGCGCCTTCTACGAGCAGTACTTC.

The chain links TRBV28 to TRBJ1-2; possible D gene TRBD1, 6 bases. The CDR3 consists of 15 residues. V shed 5 bases and J shed 5 bases, with 18 bases lying between them. Germline loops: CDR1 MDHEN, CDR2 SYDVKM. The CDR3 is CASSPMGRRGYGYTF. The CDR3 coding sequence is TGTGCCAGCAGTCCCATGGGACGGAGGGGGTATGGCTACACCTTC.

This rearrangement joins TRBV5-4 to TRBJ2-1; 14 bases are a match to TRBD2. J was trimmed by 5 bases and V by 4 bases; bases with no gene match: 5. Germline CDR1 SGHNT, CDR2 YYREEE (reference sequence). The CDR3 totals 16 residues. CDR3 DNA: TGTGCCAGCAGCCCCCCGGGACTAGCGGGGGACAATGAGCAGTTCTTC. The encoded protein is CASSPPGLAGDNEQFF.

The chain links TRBV4-2 to TRBJ1-5, with a tentative D call TRBD1 (5 bases). Germline V gene sequence: CDR1 LGHNA, CDR2 YNFKEQ. CDR3 length: 15 residues. Trimming took off 1 base at V and 0 bases at J, with 7 bases between the two ends. The CDR3 loop is CASSQGGNSNQPQHF. The CDR3 DNA reads as TGTGCCAGCAGCCAAGGGGGCAATAGCAATCAGCCCCAGCATTTT.

This clone has a single count. The genes are TRBV19 and TRBJ2-3; possible D gene TRBD2, 5 bases. Germline CDR1 LNHDA, CDR2 SQIVND (reference sequence). CDR3 length: 15 residues. Trimming pared 10 bases from V and 2 bases from J, leaving 19 bases between. DNA for the CDR3: TGTGCCACCAGAACTAGGCAGCTTCTCACAGATACGCAGTATTTT. The encoded protein is CATRTRQLLTDTQYF.

V gene TRBV18 combines with J gene TRBJ1-4, with TRBD1 matching over 10 bases. Germline CDR1 KGHSH, CDR2 LQKENI. The V segment lost 3 bases and the J segment 8 bases; nucleotides outside the gene matches: 9. The CDR3 covers 16 residues. The CDR3 DNA follows: TGTGCCAGCTCACCTGCAGTACCGGGACAGGGGGAAAAACTGTTTTTT. It codes for CASSPAVPGQGEKLFF.

The CDR3 DNA follows: TGCGCCAGCAGCCAGCTAGTAGTCCTTGGACAAGATACGCAGTATTTT. Its translation: CASSQLVVLGQDTQYF. This chain connects TRBV4-1 to TRBJ2-3; D perhaps matches TRBD1 (5 bases). The germline V and J ends were trimmed by 3 bases and 5 bases, with 18 bases remaining between them. This CDR3 contains 16 residues. The germline CDR1 and CDR2 sequences are MGHRA and YSYEKL.

CDR3 region: CASSPGEDTQYF. The DNA of the CDR3 is TGTGCCAGCTCACCCGGCGAAGATACGCAGTATTTT. The rearrangement joins TRBV18 to TRBJ2-3; D is uncertain. Germline CDR1 reads KGHSH; CDR2 reads LQKENI. The CDR3 has 12 residues. The germline V and J ends were trimmed by 3 bases and 5 bases, with 6 bases remaining between them.

Within the sample, this clone is medium-sized. The chain couples TRBV7-6 to TRBJ2-5; D is ambiguous. V lost 1 base to trimming and J lost 5 bases, with 11 bases between them. The CDR3 loop spans 14 amino acids. Germline loops: CDR1 SGHVS, CDR2 FNYEAQ. In DNA form, the CDR3 reads TGTGCCAGCAGCTTAGAAGGGCATATGGAGACCCAGTACTTC. Amino acid sequence: CASSLEGHMETQYF. Based on the CDR3 plus reference TRBV7-6 and TRBJ2-5, the full variable domain is GAGVSQSPRYKVTKRGQDVALRCDPISGHVSLYWYRQALGQGPEFLTYFNYEAQQDKSGLPNDRFSAERPEGSISTLTIQRTEQRDSAMYRCASSLEGHMETQYFGPGTRLLVL.

The chain joins TRBV18 to TRBJ1-1; D may be TRBD1 (5 bases). Per the germline V gene, CDR1 is KGHSH and CDR2 is LQKENI. CDR3 size: 16 residues. The V end was cut by 2 bases, the J end by 4 bases, with 17 bases between. The CDR3 reads CASSPSPQGLATEAFF. The CDR3 DNA is TGTGCCAGCTCACCATCCCCCCAGGGATTAGCCACTGAAGCTTTCTTT.

In this sample, this clone turned up a few times. V gene TRBV18 combines with J gene TRBJ1-3; D gene unclear. Germline-derived CDR1 and CDR2 are KGHSH and LQKENI. This CDR3 spans 14 amino acids. V gave up 3 bases and J gave up 3 bases, with 9 bases separating them. The CDR3 coding sequence is TGTGCCAGCTCACCCCAAGCAGGTGGAAACACCATATATTTT. Protein product: CASSPQAGGNTIYF.

V gene TRBV9 combines with J gene TRBJ2-5; D might be TRBD1 or TRBD2, each matching 5 bases. V was clipped by 1 base and J by 3 bases, with 16 bases between them. Germline V gene sequence: CDR1 SGDLS, CDR2 YYNGEE. The CDR3 is made up of 16 amino acids. The CDR3: CASSVWAMGEEETQYF. For the CDR3, the DNA is TGTGCCAGCAGCGTATGGGCCATGGGGGAAGAAGAGACCCAGTACTTC.

This clone was seen more than once but under ten times. The chain uses TRBV28 and TRBJ2-2; possible D gene TRBD1, 6 bases. The V and J ends lost 6 bases and 10 bases respectively, with 12 bases between them. The CDR3 is made up of 12 amino acids. Germline CDR1 is MDHEN and CDR2 is SYDVKM. The CDR3 spells CASRPTGLELFF. The CDR3 DNA sequence: TGTGCCAGCAGGCCGACAGGCCTGGAGCTGTTTTTT.

J is TRBJ1-6 and V is TRBV27; unclear D gene. This CDR3 spans 15 amino acids. The V and J ends lost 2 bases and 5 bases respectively, with 10 bases between them. Germline V gene sequence: CDR1 MNHEY, CDR2 SMNVEV (reference sequence). The CDR3 protein is CASSLEPGNNSPLHF. The CDR3 DNA is TGTGCCAGCAGTTTAGAACCGGGGAATAATTCACCCCTCCACTTT.

This chain links TRBV6-1 with TRBJ1-2; D perhaps matches TRBD1 (6 bases). Germline V gene lookup returns CDR1 MNHNS and CDR2 SASEGT. V lost 6 bases, J lost 8 bases, and 19 bases lay in between. This CDR3 spans 14 amino acids. The CDR3 DNA reads TGTGCCAGCAGCGGACGAGCTACAGGGTTCGGCTACACCTTC. Residues: CASSGRATGFGYTF.